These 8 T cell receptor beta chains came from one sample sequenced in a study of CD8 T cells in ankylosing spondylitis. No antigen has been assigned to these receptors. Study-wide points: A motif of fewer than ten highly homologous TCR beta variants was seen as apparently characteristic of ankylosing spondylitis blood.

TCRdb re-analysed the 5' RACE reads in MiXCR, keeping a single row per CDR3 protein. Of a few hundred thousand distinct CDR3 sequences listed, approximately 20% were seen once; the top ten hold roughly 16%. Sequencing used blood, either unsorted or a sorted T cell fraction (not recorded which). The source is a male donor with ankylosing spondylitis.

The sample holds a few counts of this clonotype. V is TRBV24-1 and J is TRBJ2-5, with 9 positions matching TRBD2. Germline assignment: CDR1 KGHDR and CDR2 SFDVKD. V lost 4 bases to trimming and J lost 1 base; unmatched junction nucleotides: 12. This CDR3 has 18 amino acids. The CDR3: CATSERTRASGTQETQYF. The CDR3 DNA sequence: TGTGCCACCAGTGAGCGAACGAGGGCTAGCGGGACCCAAGAGACCCAGTACTTC.

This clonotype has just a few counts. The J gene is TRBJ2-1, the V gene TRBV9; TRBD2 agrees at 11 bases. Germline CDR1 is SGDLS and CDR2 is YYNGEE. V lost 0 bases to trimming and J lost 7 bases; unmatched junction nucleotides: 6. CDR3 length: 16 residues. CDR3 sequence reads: CASSVAGTSGLNEQFF. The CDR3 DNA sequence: TGTGCCAGCAGCGTAGCTGGGACTAGCGGCCTTAATGAGCAGTTCTTC.

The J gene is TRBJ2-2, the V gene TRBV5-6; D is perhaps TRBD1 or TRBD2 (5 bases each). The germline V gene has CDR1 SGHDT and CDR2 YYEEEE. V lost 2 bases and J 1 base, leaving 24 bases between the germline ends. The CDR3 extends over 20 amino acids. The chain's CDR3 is CASSFLRSWRADMNTGELFF. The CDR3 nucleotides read TGTGCCAGCAGCTTCCTCCGGTCTTGGCGAGCGGACATGAACACCGGGGAGCTGTTTTTT.

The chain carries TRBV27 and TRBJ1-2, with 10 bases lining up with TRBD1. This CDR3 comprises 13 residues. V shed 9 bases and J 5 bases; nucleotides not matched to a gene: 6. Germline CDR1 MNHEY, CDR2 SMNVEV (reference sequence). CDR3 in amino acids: CASWGQGRYGYTF. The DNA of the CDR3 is TGTGCCAGTTGGGGACAGGGGAGATATGGCTACACCTTC.

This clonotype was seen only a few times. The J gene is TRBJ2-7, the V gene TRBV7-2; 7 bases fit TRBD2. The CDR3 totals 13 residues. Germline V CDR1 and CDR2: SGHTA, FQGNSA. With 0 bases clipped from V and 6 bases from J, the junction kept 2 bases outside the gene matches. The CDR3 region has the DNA TGTGCCAGCAGCTTAGCGGGAGGGGTCGAGCAGTACTTC. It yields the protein CASSLAGGVEQYF.

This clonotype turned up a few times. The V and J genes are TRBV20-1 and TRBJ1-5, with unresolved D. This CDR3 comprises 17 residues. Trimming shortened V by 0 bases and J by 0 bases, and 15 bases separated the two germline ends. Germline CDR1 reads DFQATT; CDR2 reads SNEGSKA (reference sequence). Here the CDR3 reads CSARDMVRKNSNQPQHF. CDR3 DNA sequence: TGCAGTGCTAGAGATATGGTCCGCAAAAATAGCAATCAGCCCCAGCATTTT.

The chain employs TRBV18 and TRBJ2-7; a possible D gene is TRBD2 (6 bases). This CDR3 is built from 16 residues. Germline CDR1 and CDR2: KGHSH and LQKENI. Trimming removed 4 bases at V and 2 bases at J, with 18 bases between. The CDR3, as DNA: TGTGCCAGCTCACTACTCGGACTATCACTCACCTACGAGCAGTACTTC. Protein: CASSLLGLSLTYEQYF.

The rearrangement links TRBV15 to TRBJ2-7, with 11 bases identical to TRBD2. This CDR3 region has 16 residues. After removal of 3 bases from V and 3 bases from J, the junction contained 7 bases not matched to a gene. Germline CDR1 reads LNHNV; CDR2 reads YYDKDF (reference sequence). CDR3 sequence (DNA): TGTGCCACCAGCAGTTTCCCGACTAGCGGGGTCTACGAGCAGTACTTC. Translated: CATSSFPTSGVYEQYF. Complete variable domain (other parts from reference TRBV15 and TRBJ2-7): DAMVIQNPRYQVTQFGKPVTLSCSQTLNHNVMYWYQQKSSQAPKLLFHYYDKDFNNEADTPDNFQSRRPNTSFCFLDIRSPGLGDTAMYLCATSSFPTSGVYEQYFGPGTRLTVT.